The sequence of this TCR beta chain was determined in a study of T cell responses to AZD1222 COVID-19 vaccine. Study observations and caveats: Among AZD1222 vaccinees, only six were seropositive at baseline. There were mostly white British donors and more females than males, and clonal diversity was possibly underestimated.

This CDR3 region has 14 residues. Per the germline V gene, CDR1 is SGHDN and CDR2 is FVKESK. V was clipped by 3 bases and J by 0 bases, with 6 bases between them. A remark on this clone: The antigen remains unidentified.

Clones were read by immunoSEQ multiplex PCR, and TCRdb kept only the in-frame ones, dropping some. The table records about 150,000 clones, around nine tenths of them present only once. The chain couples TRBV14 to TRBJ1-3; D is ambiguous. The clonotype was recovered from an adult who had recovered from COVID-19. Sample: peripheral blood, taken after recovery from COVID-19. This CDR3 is CASSQALSGNTIYF. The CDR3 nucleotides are TGTGCCAGCAGCCAGGCTCTCTCTGGAAACACCATATATTTT.